This is a list of T cell receptor beta chains from one sample in a study of CD8+ T cells in alopecia areata. Some clones are missing from TCRdb's copy, which holds only in-frame ones; the method was immunoSEQ multiplex PCR. Of fewer than 250,000 clones in the sample, about three fifths were seen once. The sequences come from CD4+ T cells sorted from blood, collected at week 4, from a patient treated with tofacitinib. These receptors originate from a human donor with alopecia areata. The CDR3 runs from the conserved cysteine through the conserved F or W. The D gene is left open where the match is weak. The size entry is marked missing in some rows and otherwise reads once, few, many or a size class.

j_call clone_size d_call v_call cdr3_aa cdr3_nt
TRBJ2-7 few TRBD2 TRBV19 CASSSGSLDEQYF TGTGCCAGCTCTAGCGGGAGCTTGGACGAGCAGTACTTC
TRBJ1-2 few - TRBV6-1 CASSFGREIYGYTF TGTGCCAGCAGCTTCGGGCGGGAGATATATGGCTACACCTTC
TRBJ2-7 - - TRBV29-1 CSAGAGRAGSSYEQYF TGCAGCGCGGGCGCGGGAAGAGCGGGCAGCTCCTACGAGCAGTACTTC
TRBJ2-7 few - TRBV27 CASSLGWDSEQYF TGTGCCAGCAGCCTAGGGTGGGACTCCGAGCAGTACTTC
TRBJ2-5 once TRBD1 TRBV5-6 CASSTGTGWKETQYF TGTGCCAGCAGCACAGGGACAGGGTGGAAGGAGACCCAGTACTTC
TRBJ1-5 - TRBD1 TRBV7-9 CASSPGTGGPLYSNQPQHF TGTGCCAGCAGCCCCGGGACAGGGGGCCCTCTTTATAGCAATCAGCCCCAGCATTTT
TRBJ2-5 once - TRBV4-3 CASSQEKEETQYF TGCGCCAGCAGCCAAGAGAAGGAAGAGACCCAGTACTTC
TRBJ2-1 - TRBD2 TRBV29-1 CSVTGTSGSIEQFF TGCAGCGTTACCGGGACTAGCGGGAGTATTGAGCAGTTCTTC
TRBJ2-1 - - TRBV30 CAWSPTGPGQFF TGTGCCTGGAGTCCCACGGGGCCAGGGCAGTTCTTC
TRBJ2-6 - - TRBV2 CASGPQRANVLTF TGTGCCAGCGGACCGCAGAGGGCCAACGTCCTGACTTTC
TRBJ2-1 once - TRBV5-1 CASSLAESSYNEQFF TGCGCCAGCAGCTTGGCCGAGAGCTCCTACAATGAGCAGTTCTTC
TRBJ2-2 - - TRBV2 CASTGTRNTGELFF TGTGCCAGCACCGGGACACGAAACACCGGGGAGCTGTTTTTT
TRBJ1-1 once - TRBV7-9 CASSLYGETEAFF TGTGCCAGCAGCTTATACGGGGAGACTGAAGCTTTCTTT
TRBJ2-4 - TRBD1 TRBV6-1 CASKRTGSIQYF TGTGCCAGCAAAAGGACAGGGAGCATTCAGTACTTC
TRBJ1-1 - - TRBV6-1 CASTPPTMNTEAFF TGTGCCAGCACCCCCCCAACGATGAACACTGAAGCTTTCTTT
TRBJ2-1 once TRBD2 TRBV5-1 CASSLGLAGGGEQFF TGCGCCAGCAGCTTGGGGCTAGCGGGAGGTGGCGAGCAGTTCTTC
TRBJ1-1 - TRBD1 TRBV29-1 CSGYRGSTEAFF TGCAGCGGCTACAGGGGGAGCACTGAAGCTTTCTTT